A single sample is the source of the 20 T cell receptor beta chains below, sequenced in a study of T cell repertoires in cytomegalovirus infection. The antigens these receptors bind are not known. TCRdb reanalysed the reads using MiXCR and keeps one entry per CDR3 protein. The table includes 380,000 or so distinct CDR3 sequences, 34% detected once. The material sequenced was cultured PBMCs, taken from culture after CMV antigen stimulation. These receptors were collected from a human donor in good health (CMV status not recorded). Some clones in this sample may be carry-over from other donors' samples.

This clonotype was recorded a few times. This sequence joins TRBV4-1 and TRBJ1-2; D unresolved. CDR1 and CDR2 (germline): MGHRA, YSYEKL. CDR3 length: 12 amino acids. V shed 0 bases and J shed 8 bases, with 7 bases lying between them. The CDR3 reads CASSQERRGYTF. The CDR3, as DNA: TGCGCCAGCAGCCAAGAAAGGAGGGGCTACACCTTC.

At least ten counts were recorded for this clonotype. The chain joins TRBV5-6 to TRBJ2-1; 7 bases fit TRBD2. J was trimmed by 5 bases and V by 1 base; bases with no gene match: 6. The CDR3 totals 15 residues. Germline V CDR1 and CDR2: SGHDT, YYEEEE. The CDR3 coding sequence is TGTGCCAGCAGCTTGAACCCCGGGACTAACAATGAGCAGTTCTTC. Its protein is CASSLNPGTNNEQFF.

This clonotype was detected only a few times. The rearrangement links TRBV12-3 or TRBV12-4 to TRBJ1-2; 9 bases line up with TRBD1. The trim removed 5 bases at V and 7 bases at J, leaving 8 bases unmatched. The CDR3 runs to 14 residues. The CDR3, as DNA: TGTGCCAGCAGTAAGACAGGGGGAGGGTTTGGCTACACCTTC. Translated, it gives CASSKTGGGFGYTF.

The chain recombines TRBV6-1 with TRBJ2-1; a weak D match, TRBD2 (6 bases). This CDR3 is built from 12 residues. The germline V and J ends were trimmed by 4 bases and 12 bases, with 13 bases remaining between them. Germline V lookup: CDR1 MNHNS, CDR2 SASEGT. The CDR3 spells CASSAVPGVQFF. The DNA for the CDR3 is TGTGCCAGCAGTGCCGTCCCGGGAGTGCAGTTCTTC.

CDR3 DNA sequence: TGTGCCAGCAGTTACCCGAGACAGGGAACTAGCGGGAGGGCCTGGGATGAGCAGTTCTTC. Amino acids: CASSYPRQGTSGRAWDEQFF. This chain links TRBV6-5 with TRBJ2-1; 13 positions match TRBD2. Trimming cost V 2 bases and J 8 bases; bases outside gene matches: 18. The CDR3 spans 20 residues. CDR1 and CDR2 from the germline V gene are MNHEY and SVGAGI.

The chain combines TRBV27 with TRBJ2-3; either TRBD1 or TRBD2 may fit D (5 bases each). The CDR3 length is 15 residues. V lost 4 bases to trimming and J lost 5 bases, with 16 bases between them. From germline, CDR1 is MNHEY and CDR2 SMNVEV (reference sequence). In nucleotides, the CDR3 is TGTGCCAGCAGTTCGTCCGGGGCCTTCGGAGATACGCAGTATTTT. This codes for CASSSSGAFGDTQYF.

J is TRBJ2-1 and V is TRBV10-3, with 11 nucleotides matching TRBD2. V lost 9 bases and J lost 8; bases outside the gene matches: 6. The germline V gene encodes CDR1 ENHRY and CDR2 SYGVKD. The CDR3 covers 13 residues. Here the CDR3 reads CAISTSGIYEQFF. CDR3 coding DNA: TGTGCCATATCGACTAGCGGGATATATGAGCAGTTCTTC.

The chain joins TRBV4-1 to TRBJ2-1; 8 nucleotides match TRBD2. The germline V gene has CDR1 MGHRA and CDR2 YSYEKL. The CDR3 extends over 17 amino acids. Trimming removed 0 bases from V and 3 bases from J; junction bases left unmatched: 7. The CDR3 coding sequence is TGCGCCAGCAGCCAAGAACTCGGGAGCGGGAGCTACAATGAGCAGTTCTTC. Its protein product is CASSQELGSGSYNEQFF.

V usage is TRBV6-6 and J usage is TRBJ2-3; D not certain. The V gene's germline CDR1 is MNHNY and CDR2 SVGAGI (reference sequence). The V end lost 3 bases, the J end lost 1 base, and 11 bases lay between the germline ends. The CDR3 is made up of 15 amino acids. CDR3 loop: CASSYRRLGTDTQYF. The CDR3 region has the DNA TGTGCCAGCAGTTATCGGCGTCTTGGCACAGATACGCAGTATTTT.

V usage is TRBV5-6 and J usage is TRBJ2-1, with no clear D. This CDR3 has 12 amino acids. The germline gives CDR1 SGHDT, CDR2 YYEEEE. With 3 bases removed from V and 5 bases from J, the gap between germline ends came to 6 bases. The CDR3 loop reads CASSSQDNEQFF. In nucleotides, the CDR3 is TGTGCCAGCAGCTCCCAGGACAATGAGCAGTTCTTC.

The chain is built from TRBV7-2 and TRBJ1-1; 9 bases are shared with TRBD1. Per the germline V gene, CDR1 is SGHTA and CDR2 is FQGNSA. V trimming: 3 bases; J trimming: 4 bases; junction bases outside the gene matches: 3. The CDR3 has 14 amino acids. The CDR3 protein is CASSFIQGATEAFF. The CDR3 region has the DNA TGTGCCAGCAGCTTCATACAGGGGGCCACTGAAGCTTTCTTT.

The chain links TRBV19 to TRBJ2-3; D assignment may be TRBD1 or TRBD2 (5 bases each). Germline CDR1 LNHDA, CDR2 SQIVND (reference sequence). Between the trimmed V and J ends, which lost 1 base and 4 bases, there was a span of 9 bases. The CDR3 consists of 14 residues. CDR3 sequence (DNA): TGTGCCAGTAGTATAGGTAGAGGGGCAGATACGCAGTATTTT. Protein: CASSIGRGADTQYF.

This chain links TRBV6-5 with TRBJ2-4, with D maybe TRBD2 (6 bases). The V end was cut by 8 bases, the J end by 5 bases, with 13 bases between. The germline gives CDR1 MNHEY, CDR2 SVGAGI. The CDR3 is made up of 13 amino acids. The CDR3 DNA is TGTGCCAGCGGGTCTAGCGACCAAAACATTCAGTACTTC. It codes for CASGSSDQNIQYF.

V usage is TRBV6-2 or TRBV6-3 and J usage is TRBJ1-1; TRBD1 agrees at 10 bases. Trimming took 4 bases from V and 4 from J; bases not matched to a gene: 6. The CDR3 sequence is 15 residues long. Germline V gene lookup returns CDR1 MNHEY and CDR2 SVGEGT. The CDR3 DNA follows: TGTGCCAGCAGTTTTGCCGGGACAGGGGTCACTGAAGCTTTCTTT. Protein: CASSFAGTGVTEAFF.

This clonotype was counted at least ten times. The chain combines TRBV7-2 with TRBJ2-5; 7 positions match TRBD2. CDR1 is SGHTA, CDR2 FQGNSA, per germline. The CDR3 contains 13 residues. V gave up 6 bases and J gave up 5 bases; unmatched junction bases: 6. As DNA, the CDR3 is TGTGCCAGCAGGAGCGGGATGCTGGAGACCCAGTACTTC. It is translated as CASRSGMLETQYF.

The rearrangement joins TRBV4-3 to TRBJ1-1; D not resolved. The CDR3 consists of 14 residues. V lost 3 bases, J lost 4 bases, and 12 bases lay in between. From germline, CDR1 is LGHNA and CDR2 YSLEER. The CDR3 sequence: CASSQNVLGTEAFF. CDR3 in DNA: TGCGCCAGCAGCCAGAACGTATTGGGCACTGAAGCTTTCTTT.

This clonotype was counted a few times. The rearrangement uses TRBV7-2 and TRBJ2-5, with D possibly TRBD1 on 7 matching bases. The CDR3 contains 15 residues. The V end lost 6 bases, the J end lost 4 bases, and 18 bases lay between the germline ends. Germline V gives CDR1 SGHTA, CDR2 FQGNSA. In nucleotides, the CDR3 is TGTGCCAGCAGTTTTATTTATCAGGGGGGAGAGACCCAGTACTTC. It encodes CASSFIYQGGETQYF. Combining the CDR3 with reference TRBV7-2 and TRBJ2-5 gives the whole variable domain GAGVSQSPSNKVTEKGKDVELRCDPISGHTALYWYRQSLGQGLEFLIYFQGNSAPDKSGLPSDRFSAERTGGSVSTLTIQRTQQEDSAVYLCASSFIYQGGETQYFGPGTRLLVL.

This clonotype was detected a few times. The CDR3 sequence: CASSTDSLLNEQFF. The CDR3 DNA reads TGTGCCAGTAGTACTGACAGCCTCCTAAATGAGCAGTTCTTC. V gene TRBV19 combines with J gene TRBJ2-1; maybe TRBD1 (5 bases). Germline values: CDR1 LNHDA, CDR2 SQIVND (reference sequence). V was cut by 4 bases and J by 7 bases, with 14 bases left in between. The CDR3 covers 14 residues.

The rearrangement uses TRBV7-6 and TRBJ2-3; D is ambiguous. The CDR3 runs to 17 residues. Germline V gene data show CDR1 as SGHVS and CDR2 as FNYEAQ. The germline V and J ends were trimmed by 5 bases and 2 bases, with 20 bases remaining between them. DNA for the CDR3: TGTGCCAGCAGCAGCCTTCCACCTCAGTCGACCACAGATACGCAGTATTTT. Translated: CASSSLPPQSTTDTQYF.

Note on this clonotype: The junction departs from germline at one end; a sequencing error may be responsible. This chain uses TRBV5-3 with TRBJ1-1; TRBD1 might be the D (6 bases). TRBV5-3 belongs to the ORF category, with a function that is uncertain. The CDR3 sequence is 16 residues long. CDR3 amino acids: CASSLTPGALWAEAFF. In DNA, the CDR3 is TGTGCCAGCAGCTTGACCCCAGGGGCATTATGGGCTGAAGCTTTCTTT.